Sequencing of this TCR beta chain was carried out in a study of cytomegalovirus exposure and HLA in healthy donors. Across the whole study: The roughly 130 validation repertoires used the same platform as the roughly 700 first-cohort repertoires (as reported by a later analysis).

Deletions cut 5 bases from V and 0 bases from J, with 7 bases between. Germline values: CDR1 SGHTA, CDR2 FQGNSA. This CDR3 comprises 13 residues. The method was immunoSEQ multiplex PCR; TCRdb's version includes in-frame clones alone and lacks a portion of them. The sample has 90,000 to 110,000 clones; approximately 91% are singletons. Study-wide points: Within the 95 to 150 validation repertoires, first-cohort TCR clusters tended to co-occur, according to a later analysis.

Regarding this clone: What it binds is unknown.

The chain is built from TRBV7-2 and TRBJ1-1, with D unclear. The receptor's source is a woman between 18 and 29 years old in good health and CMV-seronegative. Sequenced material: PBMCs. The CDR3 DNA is TGTGCCAGCAGCCCCCGGTTGAACACTGAAGCTTTCTTT. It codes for CASSPRLNTEAFF.